One TCR beta chain is described in this entry. This sample is part of a study of shared clonotypes between healthy human individuals. Overall study: Three plates each covered CD4 naive and memory; CD8 naive two, CD8 memory one.

The assay was immunoSEQ multiplex PCR, and TCRdb's table has in-frame clones only and misses some. This sample has approximately 710,000 clones, with roughly 87% found just once. Each sample came from a Caucasian adult donor living in Nashville, Tennessee. Germline CDR1 reads SGHNT; CDR2 reads YYREEE (reference sequence). This CDR3 spans 15 amino acids. The V gene end was trimmed by 2 bases and the J gene end by 1 base; junction bases not matched to a gene: 1. The V gene is TRBV5-4, the J gene TRBJ2-3; 10 nucleotides match TRBD2. The receptor comes from a man between 18 and 35 years old in good health. Some clones in this sample may be carry-over from other donors' samples. Input material: memory CD8+ T cells from PBMCs. Subset specified: CD45RO+ cells pooled with CCR7-negative TemRA cells. CDR3 sequence (DNA): TGTGCCAGCAGCTTCGGGACTAGCGGCACAGATACGCAGTATTTT. It specifies CASSFGTSGTDTQYF.